This T cell receptor beta chain was found in a study of cytomegalovirus exposure and HLA in healthy donors. Study conclusions and caveats: Analysis was performed later, and it showed HLA-associated TCR beta chains to be more clonally expanded than equally common others. TCR beta chain V- and J-gene trimming was linked, in a later analysis, to a missense variant in DCLRE1C.

The PCR used 60 Vbeta and 13 Jbeta primers. Here immunoSEQ multiplex PCR was the method, and the copy in TCRdb shows in-frame clones only, minus some. Here the sample spans roughly 120,000 clones, roughly 76% being singletons. This clone appeared a single time. Its antigen is not identified. This clonotype originated in a woman aged 60-75 years in good health and CMV-seropositive. The sequencing input was PBMCs.

CDR3 protein: CAISGGGRVGEQYF. CDR3 sequence (DNA): TGTGCCATCAGTGGTGGCGGGAGGGTCGGTGAGCAGTACTTC. The chain has TRBV10-3 and TRBJ2-7, with 9 bases that match TRBD2. The CDR3 sequence is 14 residues long. CDR1 ENHRY and CDR2 SYGVKD come from the germline V gene. V shed 4 bases, J shed 7 bases, and the junction held 8 bases outside the gene matches.